This TCR beta chain was retrieved from a study of breast tumors, draining lymph nodes, adjacent tissues. This CDR3 is built from 12 residues. Unmatched junction bases numbered 2, after V lost 7 bases and J lost 0 bases. Germline V gene data show CDR1 as SQVTM and CDR2 as ANQGSEA. This clonotype was detected many times. The lymph nodes were axillary draining lymph nodes from breast cancer patients. One entry per CDR3 protein, called by TCRdb with MiXCR from the multiplex PCR reads. The sample shows more than 250,000 distinct CDR3 sequences, about 30% of them seen only once. This receptor was obtained from a female donor with breast cancer. Some clones in this sample may be carry-over from other donors' samples. This chain joins TRBV29-1 and TRBJ2-7; TRBD1 aligns across 8 bases. The source material was axillary lymph node tissue. CDR3 sequence reads: CSAGQGSYEQYF. The DNA for the CDR3 is TGCAGCGCCGGACAGGGCTCCTACGAGCAGTACTTC.